This T cell receptor beta chain emerged from a study of blood T cell repertoires in COVID-19. Self-reported history from a screening survey and questionnaire set each donor's cohort. The germline V gene encodes CDR1 SNHLY and CDR2 FYNNEI. The CDR3 totals 15 residues. V was pared by 4 bases and J by 0 bases, with 10 bases between. TCRdb's copy holds only in-frame clones and misses some; the assay was immunoSEQ multiplex PCR. The repertoire holds roughly 400,000 clones, with more than 75% as singletons. This TCR was sampled from a woman aged 50 to 65 who had recovered from COVID-19. The V gene is TRBV2, the J gene TRBJ1-5, with D unclear. The sequenced sample consisted of PBMCs or T cells enriched from blood (not recorded which). For the CDR3, the DNA is TGTGCCAGCAGTGTCGAACAGACTAGCAATCAGCCCCAGCATTTT. Translation gives CASSVEQTSNQPQHF. Looking up the rest from reference TRBV2 and TRBJ1-5 gives the full variable domain: EPEVTQTPSHQVTQMGQEVILRCVPISNHLYFYWYRQILGQKVEFLVSFYNNEISEKSEIFDDQFSVERPDGSNFTLKIRSTKLEDSAMYFCASSVEQTSNQPQHFGDGTRLSIL.